One sample yielded the 8 T cell receptor beta chains listed below, sequenced in a study of cytomegalovirus exposure and HLA in healthy donors. The primer mix had 60 Vbeta and 13 Jbeta primers. Data came from immunoSEQ multiplex PCR; TCRdb stores just in-frame clones and leaves some out. This table has some 180,000 clones, about three quarters appearing once. Input material: PBMCs. The receptor set was obtained from a man between 18 and 29 years old in good health and CMV-seronegative.

This clone was observed a few times. The rearrangement uses TRBV5-1 and TRBJ2-3; TRBD2 aligns across 8 bases. The CDR3 is 16 amino acids. Germline loops: CDR1 SGHRS, CDR2 YFSETQ. Trimming removed 2 bases from V and 2 bases from J; junction bases left unmatched: 7. CDR3 amino acids: CASSFTSGATTDTQYF. The CDR3 coding sequence is TGCGCCAGCAGCTTTACTAGCGGAGCAACCACAGATACGCAGTATTTT.

This sequence joins TRBV11-3 and TRBJ1-1; D unresolved. The germline V and J ends were trimmed by 5 bases and 1 base, with 8 bases remaining between them. The CDR3 is 13 amino acids. Germline V gene data show CDR1 as SGHNT and CDR2 as YENEEA. The CDR3 DNA reads TGTGCCAGCAGCCAAACGGGGAACACTGAAGCTTTCTTT. It specifies CASSQTGNTEAFF.

The genes are TRBV6-5 and TRBJ2-2; TRBD2 aligns across 9 bases. Germline CDR1 and CDR2: MNHEY and SVGAGI. CDR3 length: 15 residues. V gave up 6 bases and J gave up 7 bases; unmatched junction bases: 9. The CDR3 loop is CASRSAGGKIGELFF. The DNA for the CDR3 is TGTGCCAGCAGGTCCGCGGGAGGGAAAATCGGGGAGCTGTTTTTT.

The V gene is TRBV6-5, the J gene TRBJ1-2, with D maybe TRBD1 (5 bases). The CDR3 length is 15 residues. Trimming stripped 0 bases from V and 4 bases from J, with 12 bases between. Germline-derived CDR1 and CDR2 are MNHEY and SVGAGI. In DNA, the CDR3 is TGTGCCAGCAGTTACTCGCAGGGAAGGGGCTATGGCTACACCTTC. It translates to CASSYSQGRGYGYTF.

The chain combines TRBV5-1 with TRBJ2-6, with 9 bases lining up with TRBD2. The V segment lost 0 bases and the J segment 2 bases; nucleotides outside the gene matches: 0. From germline, CDR1 is SGHRS and CDR2 YFSETQ. The CDR3 is made up of 16 amino acids. The CDR3 sequence is CASSLERGAGANVLTF. CDR3 nucleotides: TGCGCCAGCAGCTTGGAGCGGGGGGCTGGGGCCAACGTCCTGACTTTC.

The rearrangement uses TRBV13 and TRBJ2-7, with a weak D call TRBD2 (7 bases). CDR1 is PRHDT, CDR2 FYEKMQ, per germline (reference sequence). Trimming left V 7 bases short and J 3 bases short, with 22 bases between. This CDR3 has 16 residues. The CDR3 sequence is CASTARGDYQGYEQYF. The CDR3 region has the DNA TGTGCCAGCACCGCGAGGGGGGACTACCAAGGCTACGAGCAGTACTTC.

This clone was recorded only once. V is TRBV19 and J is TRBJ1-2; 7 nucleotides agree with TRBD1. The CDR3 loop spans 12 amino acids. V trimming: 7 bases; J trimming: 2 bases; junction bases outside the gene matches: 1. Per germline, CDR1 LNHDA and CDR2 SQIVND (reference sequence). CDR3 protein: CASTTGNYGYTF. DNA for the CDR3: TGTGCCAGTACGACAGGGAACTATGGCTACACCTTC.

The CDR3 region is CASSQEYSTDTQYF. In nucleotides, the CDR3 is TGCGCCAGCAGCCAAGAGTATAGCACAGATACGCAGTATTTT. V gene TRBV4-3 combines with J gene TRBJ2-3; D is undetermined. The CDR3 totals 14 residues. Trimming shortened V by 0 bases and J by 0 bases, and 4 bases separated the two germline ends. Germline V gene sequence: CDR1 LGHNA, CDR2 YSLEER.